Following are 27 T cell receptor beta chains from one sample sequenced in a study of metastatic and nonmetastatic thyroid tumors. There were no patients who had received any treatment before thyroid surgery. TCRdb re-called clones from the PCR reads using MiXCR. Of about 93,000 clones in the sample, approximately 12% are singletons; the top ten hold approximately 11%. Sequenced material: blood. The receptor source for this set is a female donor with papillary thyroid cancer or a benign thyroid nodule (not recorded which). Some clones in this sample may be carry-over from other donors' samples.

As regards this clone: This may arise from a read error, as a much more abundant clone is one base away. Other nucleotide sequences in the sample specify the same CDR3. The chain joins TRBV19 to TRBJ2-5; 9 positions match TRBD2. The CDR3 totals 19 residues. J was trimmed by 3 bases and V by 7 bases; bases with no gene match: 21. CDR1 and CDR2 from the germline V gene are LNHDA and SQIVND (reference sequence). The CDR3 protein is CASKGRLAGGPRGKETQYF. The CDR3 DNA reads as TGTGCCAGTAAGGGGCGGCTTGCGGGAGGGCCCCGGGGGAAAGAGACCCAGTACTTC.

This rearrangement joins TRBV20-1 to TRBJ1-2; D is possibly TRBD1 (6 bases). Deletions cut 6 bases from V and 3 bases from J, with 14 bases between. The germline CDR1 and CDR2 sequences are DFQATT and SNEGSKA (reference sequence). CDR3 length: 13 amino acids. The CDR3 here is CSAINPGDYGYTF. DNA of the CDR3: TGCAGTGCCATCAATCCAGGGGACTATGGCTACACCTTC.

This clone has only a few counts. Possible read error: a much larger clone is one base away. The same CDR3 is also encoded by other DNA sequences in this sample. CDR3 coding DNA: TGTGCCAGCAGTTTAAGCACAGGGGGTGCGTCCACTGAAGCTTTCTTT. It is translated as CASSLSTGGASTEAFF. J is TRBJ1-1 and V is TRBV28; 8 nucleotides line up with TRBD1. The CDR3 runs 16 residues. Germline V gives CDR1 MDHEN, CDR2 SYDVKM. With 2 bases clipped from V and 4 bases from J, the junction kept 9 bases outside the gene matches.

As to this clone: This could be a read error, since a much larger clone is one nucleotide away. The chain uses TRBV6-2 or TRBV6-3 and TRBJ2-1; D gene ambiguous. Germline-derived CDR1 and CDR2 are MNHEY and SVGEGT. The ends were cut back, 0 bases at V and 6 bases at J, with 9 bases in the middle. CDR3 length equals 14 residues. The DNA of the CDR3 is TGTGCCAGCAGTTACTCGGCATGGCTCAATGAGCAGTTCTTC. Translated: CASSYSAWLNEQFF.

This clone was counted ten times or more. The V and J genes are TRBV4-3 and TRBJ2-7, with 7 nucleotides matching TRBD2. CDR1 and CDR2 from the germline V gene are LGHNA and YSLEER. CDR3 length equals 13 residues. V gave up 0 bases and J gave up 5 bases; unmatched junction bases: 1. The CDR3 spells CASSQDGGDEQYF. CDR3 DNA sequence: TGCGCCAGCAGCCAAGATGGGGGGGACGAGCAGTACTTC.

This clone was recorded at least ten times. The chain is built from TRBV11-2 and TRBJ1-4; D not certain. From germline, CDR1 is SGHAT and CDR2 FQNNGV. V lost 3 bases and J 4 bases, leaving 9 bases between the germline ends. The CDR3 length is 14 residues. The CDR3, as DNA: TGTGCCAGCAGCTTGGGTCAGTTTAATGAAAAACTGTTTTTT. Amino acids: CASSLGQFNEKLFF. The full variable domain, completed using reference TRBV11-2 and TRBJ1-4, is EAGVAQSPRYKIIEKRQSVAFWCNPISGHATLYWYQQILGQGPKLLIQFQNNGVVDDSQLPKDRFSAERLKGVDSTLKIQPAKLEDSAVYLCASSLGQFNEKLFFGSGTQLSVL.

Regarding this clone: Different DNA sequences within this sample yield the same CDR3. CDR3 DNA: TGTGCCAGCAGTTCTGCAGGGGTGACCGGGGAGCTGTTTTTT. Protein sequence: CASSSAGVTGELFF. The chain is built from TRBV5-6 and TRBJ2-2; maybe TRBD1 (6 bases). Germline-derived CDR1 and CDR2 are SGHDT and YYEEEE. There are 14 residues in the CDR3. The V end lost 5 bases, the J end lost 5 bases, and 13 bases lay between the germline ends.

This clone was counted at least ten times. The chain links TRBV2 to TRBJ2-1; D gene unclear. Per the germline V gene, CDR1 is SNHLY and CDR2 is FYNNEI. The CDR3 loop spans 11 amino acids. V lost 8 bases to trimming and J lost 10 bases, with 12 bases between them. CDR3 sequence reads: CASSRAVEQFF. CDR3 nucleotide sequence: TGTGCCAGCTCAAGGGCGGTAGAGCAGTTCTTC.

This clone was recorded at least ten times. Distinct nucleotide sequences in the sample also encode this CDR3. The chain recombines TRBV30 with TRBJ1-1; 8 bases agree with TRBD1. The CDR3 totals 16 residues. CDR1 and CDR2 (germline): GTSNPN, SVGIG (reference sequence). V shed 3 bases and J 4 bases; nucleotides not matched to a gene: 13. The CDR3 nucleotides read TGTGCCTGGAGGGAGACAGGGGCCGGTTTAAGCACTGAAGCTTTCTTT. Translation gives CAWRETGAGLSTEAFF. The full variable domain, with the rest looked up from reference TRBV30 and TRBJ1-1, is SQTIHQWPATLVQPVGSPLSLECTVEGTSNPNLYWYRQAAGRGLQLLFYSVGIGQISSEVPQNLSASRPQDRQFILSSKKLLLSDSGFYLCAWRETGAGLSTEAFFGQGTRLTVV.

This clone was counted many times. The chain joins TRBV27 to TRBJ2-3; TRBD2 agrees at 7 bases. CDR1 MNHEY and CDR2 SMNVEV come from the germline V gene (reference sequence). V was pared by 3 bases and J by 6 bases, with 12 bases of the junction left unmatched. CDR3 length: 16 amino acids. CDR3 DNA: TGTGCCAGCAGTTTTGACGGTGGGAGGGCCTGGGATACGCAGTATTTT. Residues: CASSFDGGRAWDTQYF.

This clone was observed many times. This sequence joins TRBV7-9 and TRBJ2-1, with TRBD1 identical over 10 bases. The CDR3 is 14 amino acids. Trimming at V came to 9 bases and at J to 2 bases, leaving 4 bases not matched to a gene. Germline V lookup: CDR1 SEHNR, CDR2 FQNEAQ (reference sequence). For the CDR3, the DNA is TGTGCCAGTCAGGGACAGGGGACCTACAATGAGCAGTTCTTC. The encoded protein is CASQGQGTYNEQFF.

This clone was recorded many times. The J gene is TRBJ2-7, the V gene TRBV5-6, with D uncertain. Trimming took 0 bases from V and 3 from J, leaving 10 bases between them. Germline V gene lookup returns CDR1 SGHDT and CDR2 YYEEEE. There are 14 residues in the CDR3. For the CDR3, the DNA is TGTGCCAGCAGCTTGGTCTCGGTCCTCTACGAGCAGTACTTC. It yields the protein CASSLVSVLYEQYF.

This sequence joins TRBV7-9 and TRBJ2-7; D remains ambiguous. Germline V gene sequence: CDR1 SEHNR, CDR2 FQNEAQ (reference sequence). This CDR3 spans 14 amino acids. The V and J ends lost 5 bases and 7 bases respectively, with 18 bases between them. The CDR3 DNA reads as TGTGCCAGCAGCCTCTCTGCCGCCCTCGGGGAGCAGTACTTC. Amino acids: CASSLSAALGEQYF.

This clone was observed at least ten times. The V and J genes are TRBV9 and TRBJ2-5; D may be TRBD2 (5 bases). The V end was cut by 0 bases, the J end by 2 bases, with 11 bases between. Germline V lookup: CDR1 SGDLS, CDR2 YYNGEE. CDR3 length: 15 amino acids. CDR3 sequence: CASSVASGIQETQYF. The CDR3 DNA is TGTGCCAGCAGCGTAGCTTCCGGGATACAAGAGACCCAGTACTTC.

This clone came up many times. This chain joins TRBV28 and TRBJ2-2; a possible D gene is TRBD1 (6 bases). CDR1 is MDHEN and CDR2 is SYDVKM in the germline V gene. The V gene lost 6 bases and the J gene lost 8 bases, with 13 bases spanning the gap. This CDR3 contains 13 residues. The CDR3 protein is CASSRGSRGELFF. CDR3 DNA sequence: TGTGCCAGCAGCAGGGGATCGAGGGGGGAGCTGTTTTTT.

This clone was picked up many times. Just one base apart from a much larger clone, this may be a read error. The V and J genes are TRBV7-2 and TRBJ2-7; D is undetermined. Per germline, CDR1 SGHTA and CDR2 FQGNSA. The CDR3 loop spans 12 amino acids. The CDR3 nucleotides read TGTGCCAGCAGCCTACGGAACTACGAGCGGTACTTC. It is translated as CASSLRNYERYF.

This clone showed up many times. V usage is TRBV19 and J usage is TRBJ2-1, with 13 bases identical to TRBD2. J was trimmed by 6 bases and V by 3 bases; bases with no gene match: 2. This CDR3 has 15 residues. Germline V gene lookup returns CDR1 LNHDA and CDR2 SQIVND (reference sequence). The CDR3 DNA is TGTGCCAGTAGTATGGGGACTAGCGGGACCAATGAGCAGTTCTTC. It yields the protein CASSMGTSGTNEQFF.

This clone was found many times. The rearrangement joins TRBV27 to TRBJ2-7, with no clear D. Deletions cut 7 bases from V and 3 bases from J, with 16 bases between. Germline CDR1 reads MNHEY; CDR2 reads SMNVEV (reference sequence). This CDR3 spans 14 amino acids. The DNA of the CDR3 is TGTGCCAGCATGACCGTAGGGCAGAACTACGAGCAGTACTTC. Protein product: CASMTVGQNYEQYF.

This clone was detected only a few times. The chain carries TRBV27 and TRBJ2-7, with D tentatively TRBD2 (5 bases). Trimming removed 2 bases at V and 3 bases at J, with 8 bases between. The CDR3 consists of 13 residues. CDR1 MNHEY and CDR2 SMNVEV come from the germline V gene (reference sequence). The CDR3 here is CASSLTSGYEQYF. Written as DNA, the CDR3 is TGTGCCAGCAGTTTAACTAGTGGCTACGAGCAGTACTTC.

Details on this clone: This could be a read error, since a much larger clone is one nucleotide away. This rearrangement joins TRBV11-2 to TRBJ2-2; D may be TRBD1 or TRBD2 (5 bases each). Looked up from germline, CDR1 is SGHAT and CDR2 is FQNNGV. Trimming left V 4 bases short and J 0 bases short, with 12 bases between. The CDR3 is 16 amino acids. The CDR3 bases are TGTGCCAGCAGCTCTAGTGGGACCGCGAACACCGGGGAGCTGTTTTTT. Protein product: CASSSSGTANTGELFF.

At least ten counts were recorded for this clone. J is TRBJ1-1 and V is TRBV7-6, with D possibly matching TRBD1 (6 bases). CDR3 length: 14 residues. Trimming removed 6 bases from V and 4 bases from J, with 15 bases in between. Germline assignment: CDR1 SGHVS and CDR2 FNYEAQ. The CDR3 loop reads CASSPMQGSTEAFF. The CDR3 region has the DNA TGTGCCAGCAGTCCCATGCAGGGGAGCACTGAAGCTTTCTTT.

This clone was counted at least ten times. The chain uses TRBV20-1 and TRBJ2-1; either TRBD1 or TRBD2 may supply D (7 bases each). The V end was cut by 1 base, the J end by 4 bases, with 23 bases between. CDR1 is DFQATT and CDR2 is SNEGSKA in the germline V gene (reference sequence). This CDR3 is 18 amino acids long. The CDR3: CSARGGGGTLQGYNEQFF. CDR3 sequence (DNA): TGCAGTGCTAGAGGGGGAGGGGGCACCCTCCAGGGGTACAATGAGCAGTTCTTC.

In this sample, this clone turned up many times. The chain joins TRBV30 to TRBJ2-1; 7 bases map to TRBD2. CDR3 size: 17 residues. J gave up 0 bases and V 0 bases, and 8 bases lay outside the gene matches. In germline, CDR1 is GTSNPN, CDR2 SVGIG (reference sequence). The chain's CDR3 is CAWSVEAGAPSYNEQFF. The CDR3 bases are TGTGCCTGGAGTGTAGAGGCGGGAGCACCCTCCTACAATGAGCAGTTCTTC.

Many counts were recorded for this clone. The V call is TRBV7-9, the J call TRBJ1-1; D remains ambiguous. The germline CDR1 and CDR2 sequences are SEHNR and FQNEAQ (reference sequence). This CDR3 has 13 residues. Trimming took 1 base from V and 8 from J, leaving 11 bases between them. The CDR3 sequence is CASSLGQRMEAFF. The DNA of the CDR3 is TGTGCCAGCAGCTTAGGCCAGCGCATGGAAGCTTTCTTT.

The chain joins TRBV5-1 to TRBJ2-5; D tentatively fits TRBD1 or TRBD2 (5 bases each). V was trimmed by 2 bases and J by 2 bases, leaving 10 bases between them. Germline CDR1 SGHRS, CDR2 YFSETQ. The CDR3 is 14 amino acids. For the CDR3, the DNA is TGCGCCAGCAGCTTAGGGACGGTACAAGAGACCCAGTACTTC. As protein: CASSLGTVQETQYF.

This clone appeared many times. This rearrangement joins TRBV28 to TRBJ2-1; 11 nucleotides align to TRBD2. CDR1 MDHEN and CDR2 SYDVKM come from the germline V gene. With 9 bases clipped from V and 4 bases from J, the junction kept 2 bases outside the gene matches. This CDR3 is 13 amino acids long. CDR3 in DNA: TGTGCCAGTACTAGCGGGGGTTACAATGAGCAGTTCTTC. This codes for CASTSGGYNEQFF.

This clone was detected many times. The sample holds other DNA sequences that translate to the same CDR3. This sequence joins TRBV10-3 and TRBJ2-1; D not resolved. The CDR3 covers 13 residues. Germline V gene sequence: CDR1 ENHRY, CDR2 SYGVKD. The V gene lost 3 bases and the J gene lost 2 bases, with 5 bases spanning the gap. The DNA for the CDR3 is TGTGCCATCAGTGAAAGCACCTACAATGAGCAGTTCTTC. This gives the protein CAISESTYNEQFF.